The 6 T cell receptor beta chains listed next were all sequenced from one sample in a study of blood T cell repertoires in COVID-19. Assay: immunoSEQ multiplex PCR; the TCRdb copy retains only in-frame clones and omits some. The repertoire holds around 140,000 clones, with approximately 88% as singletons. Source material: peripheral blood. The receptor source for this set is a woman aged 45-65 years with acute or convalescent COVID-19.

The rearrangement links TRBV7-8 to TRBJ1-2; no clear D. Germline CDR1 SGHVS, CDR2 FQNEAQ. The CDR3 consists of 12 residues. V was clipped by 5 bases and J by 5 bases, with 9 bases between them. CDR3 DNA: TGTGCCAGCAGCACCAGGTCTTATGGCTACACCTTC. Residues: CASSTRSYGYTF.

This clone occurred once. The chain recombines TRBV4-2 with TRBJ1-4; the D is unclear. V was clipped by 0 bases and J by 7 bases, with 6 bases between them. Germline V gene lookup returns CDR1 LGHNA and CDR2 YNFKEQ. The CDR3 is 13 amino acids. CDR3 sequence: CASSQEYFEKLFF. CDR3 DNA sequence: TGTGCCAGCAGCCAAGAATATTTTGAAAAACTGTTTTTT.

The rearrangement joins TRBV6-5 to TRBJ2-1, with 7 bases identical to TRBD1. This CDR3 comprises 15 residues. Germline trimming cut 6 bases from V and 7 bases from J; bases unmatched to any gene: 12. Germline V gene sequence: CDR1 MNHEY, CDR2 SVGAGI. CDR3 in DNA: TGTGCCAGCAGCTTACAGGGGCTAGAAGGGAATGAGCAGTTCTTC. As protein: CASSLQGLEGNEQFF.

The chain is built from TRBV7-2 and TRBJ1-1; 7 bases fit TRBD1. With 1 base clipped from V and 0 bases from J, the junction kept 2 bases outside the gene matches. The CDR3 loop spans 15 amino acids. CDR1 and CDR2 (germline): SGHTA, FQGNSA. As DNA, the CDR3 is TGTGCCAGCAGCTTAGTGGGACAGTTGAACACTGAAGCTTTCTTT. This gives the protein CASSLVGQLNTEAFF.

The genes are TRBV29-1 and TRBJ2-1; D may be TRBD1 (6 bases). The CDR3 is 12 amino acids. V shed 6 bases and J shed 4 bases, with 10 bases lying between them. Germline lookup yields CDR1 SQVTM and CDR2 ANQGSEA. CDR3 sequence: CSVGQMYNEQFF. The CDR3 DNA reads TGCAGCGTAGGACAGATGTACAATGAGCAGTTCTTC.

V usage is TRBV5-1 and J usage is TRBJ2-7; D perhaps matches TRBD2 (5 bases). Trimming pared 1 base from V and 6 bases from J, leaving 14 bases between. The CDR3 length is 14 residues. Germline assignment: CDR1 SGHRS and CDR2 YFSETQ. CDR3 in DNA: TGCGCCAGCAGCTTGTCAATAGAGGGATCCGAGCAGTACTTC. The encoded protein is CASSLSIEGSEQYF.